The present T cell receptor beta chain was sequenced within a study of OX40 agonist ivuxolimab in advanced cancers. As for the study in general: An anti-OX40 (CD134) antibody with agonistic activity, ivuxolimab, was administered to patients.

Concerning this clone itself: The target antigen is unknown.

Study-wide findings and caveats: The specificity for antigen of the expanded peripheral T cells was not determined.

This CDR3 region has 15 residues. The germline gives CDR1 SGDLS, CDR2 YYNGEE. The ends were cut back, 4 bases at V and 1 base at J, with 12 bases in the middle. Only in-frame clones appear in the TCRdb table, and some are missing; sequencing was by immunoSEQ multiplex PCR. The profile shows about 70,000 clones, roughly nine tenths of them singletons. The material was CD4+ or CD8+ T cells sorted from blood, obtained in a trial of the OX40 agonist ivuxolimab. The gene calls are TRBV9 and TRBJ2-1; D unresolved. The sequence was obtained from an adult with an advanced solid tumor such as melanoma, head and neck, liver or kidney cancer. CDR3 amino acids: CASSPTSHSYNEQFF. The CDR3 DNA reads TGTGCCAGCAGCCCCACTTCACATTCCTACAATGAGCAGTTCTTC.